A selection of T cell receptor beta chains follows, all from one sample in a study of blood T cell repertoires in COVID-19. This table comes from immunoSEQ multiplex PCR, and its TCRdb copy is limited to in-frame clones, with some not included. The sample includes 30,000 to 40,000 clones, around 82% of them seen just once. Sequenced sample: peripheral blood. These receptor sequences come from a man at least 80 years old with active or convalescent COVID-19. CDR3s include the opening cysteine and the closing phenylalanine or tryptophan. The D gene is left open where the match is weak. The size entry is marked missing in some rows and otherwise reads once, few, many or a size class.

CDR3 DNA: TGCGCCAGCAGCCCCGGACAGGGGCCCTCCTACGAGCAGTACTTC; CDR3 protein: CASSPGQGPSYEQYF; J gene: TRBJ2-7; D gene: TRBD1; clone size: -; V gene: TRBV4-1
CDR3 DNA: TGTGCCAGCAGCTTAGCCCGTGGGGGGTCGAATGAGCAGTTCTTC; CDR3 protein: CASSLARGGSNEQFF; J gene: TRBJ2-1; D gene: -; clone size: once; V gene: TRBV11-2
CDR3 DNA: TGTGCCATCAGTGAGTCAACAAGCGGGGAGCTGTTTTTT; CDR3 protein: CAISESTSGELFF; J gene: TRBJ2-2; D gene: -; clone size: once; V gene: TRBV10-3
CDR3 DNA: TGTGCCAGTAGTATGGGGATAGCGGGAGGCACTATAAACAATGAGCAGTTCTTC; CDR3 protein: CASSMGIAGGTINNEQFF; J gene: TRBJ2-1; D gene: TRBD2; clone size: -; V gene: TRBV19
CDR3 DNA: TGTGCCAGCAGCCCCCCGGGACTAGCGGGATCTCCCTACGAGCAGTACTTC; CDR3 protein: CASSPPGLAGSPYEQYF; J gene: TRBJ2-7; D gene: TRBD2; clone size: -; V gene: TRBV13
CDR3 DNA: TGTGCCAGCAGCTTCGGGAGTTACGAGCAGTACTTC; CDR3 protein: CASSFGSYEQYF; J gene: TRBJ2-7; D gene: -; clone size: -; V gene: TRBV11-3
CDR3 DNA: TGTGCCAGCAGTTCCCATTGGGACAGGGGTAGAGGCGAGCAGTACTTC; CDR3 protein: CASSSHWDRGRGEQYF; J gene: TRBJ2-7; D gene: TRBD1; clone size: -; V gene: TRBV7-6
CDR3 DNA: TGTGCCAGCAGCTTAACCCCCGCTAGCGGAGCCTTTCAAGAGACCCAGTACTTC; CDR3 protein: CASSLTPASGAFQETQYF; J gene: TRBJ2-5; D gene: TRBD2; clone size: -; V gene: TRBV7-3
CDR3 DNA: TGTGCCAGCAGCCACGAGAGGGGGAAGGCCAAAAACATTCAGTACTTC; CDR3 protein: CASSHERGKAKNIQYF; J gene: TRBJ2-4; D gene: -; clone size: -; V gene: TRBV4-2
CDR3 DNA: TGTGCCACCAGTGATTTAGGGGACAGGGGTAACGATGAGCAGTTCTTC; CDR3 protein: CATSDLGDRGNDEQFF; J gene: TRBJ2-1; D gene: TRBD1; clone size: -; V gene: TRBV24-1
CDR3 DNA: TGTGCCACCAGTGAAGGAGGGCTAGCGGGAGACGAGCAGTACTTC; CDR3 protein: CATSEGGLAGDEQYF; J gene: TRBJ2-7; D gene: TRBD2; clone size: -; V gene: TRBV24-1
CDR3 DNA: TGTGCCAGCAGCGACCGGGGTTCACCCCTCCACTTT; CDR3 protein: CASSDRGSPLHF; J gene: TRBJ1-6; D gene: -; clone size: -; V gene: TRBV7-2
CDR3 DNA: TGTGCCAGCAATTATAACTACAATGAGCAGTTCTTC; CDR3 protein: CASNYNYNEQFF; J gene: TRBJ2-1; D gene: -; clone size: -; V gene: TRBV12-3/TRBV12-4
CDR3 DNA: TGTGCCAGCAGGCGCGGGGGGGAGCAGTACTTC; CDR3 protein: CASRRGGEQYF; J gene: TRBJ2-7; D gene: TRBD2; clone size: -; V gene: TRBV3-1/TRBV3-2
CDR3 DNA: TGTGCCAGCAGTCAGGGGGACAGGGCTGCCGAGCAGTACTTC; CDR3 protein: CASSQGDRAAEQYF; J gene: TRBJ2-7; D gene: TRBD1; clone size: -; V gene: TRBV28
CDR3 DNA: TGCAGCGTTGAAGTAGACGGGGGGGTGTACAATGAGCAGTTCTTC; CDR3 protein: CSVEVDGGVYNEQFF; J gene: TRBJ2-1; D gene: TRBD2; clone size: -; V gene: TRBV29-1
CDR3 DNA: TGTGCCAGTAGTAGGCAGAGGGTTGCGAACACTGAAGCTTTCTTT; CDR3 protein: CASSRQRVANTEAFF; J gene: TRBJ1-1; D gene: -; clone size: -; V gene: TRBV19
CDR3 DNA: TGTGCCAGCAGTTCGACAGGTGCGCTTGGCTCCTATAATTCACCCCTCCACTTT; CDR3 protein: CASSSTGALGSYNSPLHF; J gene: TRBJ1-6; D gene: -; clone size: -; V gene: TRBV27
CDR3 DNA: TGCGCCAGCAGACCCTCAAGCGGCGAGGGAAATGAGCAGTTCTTC; CDR3 protein: CASRPSSGEGNEQFF; J gene: TRBJ2-1; D gene: -; clone size: -; V gene: TRBV10-1
CDR3 DNA: TGTGCCAGCAGCTTTTTCGGGAGGGCCGGGGAGCTGTTTTTT; CDR3 protein: CASSFFGRAGELFF; J gene: TRBJ2-2; D gene: TRBD2; clone size: -; V gene: TRBV13
CDR3 DNA: TGTGCCATCCAGGGGAACCAAGAGACCCAGTACTTC; CDR3 protein: CAIQGNQETQYF; J gene: TRBJ2-5; D gene: -; clone size: -; V gene: TRBV24-1
CDR3 DNA: TGTGCCAGCAGCCCCGCGCGGATAGGGGTTTCCTACGAGCAGTACTTC; CDR3 protein: CASSPARIGVSYEQYF; J gene: TRBJ2-7; D gene: -; clone size: -; V gene: TRBV11-1
CDR3 DNA: TGTGCCAGCAGTGTGGGCATGAATAGCAATCAGCCCCAGCATTTT; CDR3 protein: CASSVGMNSNQPQHF; J gene: TRBJ1-5; D gene: -; clone size: -; V gene: TRBV27
CDR3 DNA: TGTGCCCGAAAGGAGACCGGGACCTACGAGCAGTACTTC; CDR3 protein: CARKETGTYEQYF; J gene: TRBJ2-7; D gene: -; clone size: -; V gene: TRBV30
CDR3 DNA: TGTGCCACCAGTGAACCCGGTCTGGGAAACACCATATATTTT; CDR3 protein: CATSEPGLGNTIYF; J gene: TRBJ1-3; D gene: -; clone size: -; V gene: TRBV24-1
CDR3 DNA: TGTGCCAGCCAGGGGAACAATCAGCCCCAGCATTTT; CDR3 protein: CASQGNNQPQHF; J gene: TRBJ1-5; D gene: -; clone size: -; V gene: TRBV19
CDR3 DNA: TGTGCCTGGAGTGCGGGACTCCTCTCCTACGAGCAGTACTTC; CDR3 protein: CAWSAGLLSYEQYF; J gene: TRBJ2-7; D gene: -; clone size: -; V gene: TRBV30
CDR3 DNA: TGTGCCAGCAGTTTTCGGGAGGACACTGAAGCTTTCTTT; CDR3 protein: CASSFREDTEAFF; J gene: TRBJ1-1; D gene: -; clone size: -; V gene: TRBV6-5
CDR3 DNA: TGTGCCAGCAGTAACAGGGGTTTGCGCAATCAGCCCCAGCATTTT; CDR3 protein: CASSNRGLRNQPQHF; J gene: TRBJ1-5; D gene: TRBD1; clone size: -; V gene: TRBV28
CDR3 DNA: TGCAGCATTGAAGGAGACAGAAGCGGGAGGTATGGCTACACCTTC; CDR3 protein: CSIEGDRSGRYGYTF; J gene: TRBJ1-2; D gene: -; clone size: -; V gene: TRBV29-1
CDR3 DNA: TGCGCCAGCAGCCAAGAGTGGGGGCAGAGATATCAGCCCCAGCATTTT; CDR3 protein: CASSQEWGQRYQPQHF; J gene: TRBJ1-5; D gene: -; clone size: -; V gene: TRBV4-1
CDR3 DNA: TGTGCCAGCAGCAACCTTCCGGGACTAGCGGGAGTCGAGACCCAGTACTTC; CDR3 protein: CASSNLPGLAGVETQYF; J gene: TRBJ2-5; D gene: TRBD2; clone size: -; V gene: TRBV7-6
CDR3 DNA: TGTGCCTGCGCTAAAGGGGTCCAAGAGACCCAGTACTTC; CDR3 protein: CACAKGVQETQYF; J gene: TRBJ2-5; D gene: -; clone size: -; V gene: TRBV30
CDR3 DNA: TGTGCCAGTAGCCCCCTCGGTATAGGAGCCTACAATGAGCAGTTCTTC; CDR3 protein: CASSPLGIGAYNEQFF; J gene: TRBJ2-1; D gene: -; clone size: few; V gene: TRBV19
CDR3 DNA: TGTGCCACCCGACTAGGGTCTGGAAACACCATATATTTT; CDR3 protein: CATRLGSGNTIYF; J gene: TRBJ1-3; D gene: -; clone size: -; V gene: TRBV15
CDR3 DNA: TGTGCCAGCAGTTACGAGTCTCCGTACGGCTACACCTTC; CDR3 protein: CASSYESPYGYTF; J gene: TRBJ1-2; D gene: -; clone size: -; V gene: TRBV6-5
CDR3 DNA: TGTGCCAGCAGTCTAACCGGGACAGGGGTATTTAGCAATCAGCCCCAGCATTTT; CDR3 protein: CASSLTGTGVFSNQPQHF; J gene: TRBJ1-5; D gene: TRBD1; clone size: -; V gene: TRBV28
CDR3 DNA: TGTGCCAGCAGTCAGACAGGGGGAAGGGTGTACAATGAGCAGTTCTTC; CDR3 protein: CASSQTGGRVYNEQFF; J gene: TRBJ2-1; D gene: TRBD1; clone size: -; V gene: TRBV7-2
CDR3 DNA: TGTGCCAGCATCCTCCCGGGGAGGAACACTGAAGCTTTCTTT; CDR3 protein: CASILPGRNTEAFF; J gene: TRBJ1-1; D gene: -; clone size: -; V gene: TRBV11-2
CDR3 DNA: TGTGCCAGCAGCAAGAGGGGGGGCACTAATGAAAAACTGTTTTTT; CDR3 protein: CASSKRGGTNEKLFF; J gene: TRBJ1-4; D gene: -; clone size: -; V gene: TRBV21-1
CDR3 DNA: TGCGCCAGCAGCTCCCGGGACAGATCTTACGAGCAGTACTTC; CDR3 protein: CASSSRDRSYEQYF; J gene: TRBJ2-7; D gene: TRBD1; clone size: few; V gene: TRBV5-1
CDR3 DNA: TGTGCCAGCAGTAGGGGACAGGGGATCTATGGCTACACCTTC; CDR3 protein: CASSRGQGIYGYTF; J gene: TRBJ1-2; D gene: TRBD1; clone size: -; V gene: TRBV6-6
CDR3 DNA: TGTGCCAGCAGCCTAGTATTACGGGTTGGTGCCAAAAACATTCAGTACTTC; CDR3 protein: CASSLVLRVGAKNIQYF; J gene: TRBJ2-4; D gene: -; clone size: -; V gene: TRBV28
CDR3 DNA: TGTGCCACCAGTGATCCCCAGGGTTCCTATGGCTACACCTTC; CDR3 protein: CATSDPQGSYGYTF; J gene: TRBJ1-2; D gene: -; clone size: -; V gene: TRBV24-1
CDR3 DNA: TGTGCCAGCAGCTCCGACAGGGCTAATCAGCCCCAGCATTTT; CDR3 protein: CASSSDRANQPQHF; J gene: TRBJ1-5; D gene: TRBD1; clone size: few; V gene: TRBV9
CDR3 DNA: TGTGCCAGCAGCCAAGATTTAGCCGCTGCCGGGACGCAGTATTTT; CDR3 protein: CASSQDLAAAGTQYF; J gene: TRBJ2-3; D gene: -; clone size: -; V gene: TRBV4-2
CDR3 DNA: TGCAGTGCTAGTGGGGGACTAGCGGGAGGCTATGAGCAGTTCTTC; CDR3 protein: CSASGGLAGGYEQFF; J gene: TRBJ2-1; D gene: TRBD2; clone size: -; V gene: TRBV20-1